Detailed here is one T cell receptor beta chain. Use of 60 Vbeta and 13 Jbeta primers characterized the PCR. Clones were read by immunoSEQ multiplex PCR, and TCRdb kept only the in-frame ones, dropping some. The sample totals 40,000 to 55,000 clones. This sample is part of a study of cytomegalovirus exposure and HLA in healthy donors. At the level of the study: A previous analysis identified 100 million or so unique TCR beta sequences derived from 180 million or so T cells. Within an early data release were about 90 million unique TCRs drawn from HLA-typed donors.

The source of this sequence is a male donor in good health and CMV-seropositive. Sequenced sample: PBMCs.

CDR3 protein: CAWATGPRYNEQFF. In nucleotides, the CDR3 is TGTGCCTGGGCGACAGGGCCTCGATACAATGAGCAGTTCTTC. V is TRBV30 and J is TRBJ2-1, with 7 bases matching TRBD1. The CDR3 has 14 residues. The germline gives CDR1 GTSNPN, CDR2 SVGIG (reference sequence). Losses at the gene ends were 5 bases for V and 4 bases for J; bases not matched to a gene: 8.